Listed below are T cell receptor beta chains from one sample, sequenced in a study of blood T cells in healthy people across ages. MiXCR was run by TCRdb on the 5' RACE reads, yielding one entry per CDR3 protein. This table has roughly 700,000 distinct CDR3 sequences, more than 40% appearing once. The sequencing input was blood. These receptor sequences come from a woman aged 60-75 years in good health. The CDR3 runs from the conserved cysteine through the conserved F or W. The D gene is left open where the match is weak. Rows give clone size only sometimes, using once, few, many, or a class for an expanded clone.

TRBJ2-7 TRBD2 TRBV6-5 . CANGTSGSPYEQYF TGTGCCAACGGGACTAGCGGGAGTCCCTACGAGCAGTACTTC
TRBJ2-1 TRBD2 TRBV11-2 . CASRRLAGGDRNEQFF TGTGCCAGCAGAAGACTAGCGGGAGGGGATAGAAATGAGCAGTTCTTC
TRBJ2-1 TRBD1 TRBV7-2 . CASSLETGLNEQFF TGTGCCAGCAGCTTGGAGACAGGGCTCAATGAGCAGTTCTTC
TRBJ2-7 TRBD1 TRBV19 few CASSKQGVNYEQYF TGTGCCAGTAGTAAGCAGGGGGTCAACTACGAGCAGTACTTC
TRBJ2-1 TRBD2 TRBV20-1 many CSAISGSWEFF TGCAGTGCTATTAGCGGGAGCTGGGAGTTCTTC
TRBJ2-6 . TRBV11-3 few CASSLGEGAAPGANVLTF TGTGCCAGCAGCTTAGGTGAAGGCGCCGCGCCTGGGGCCAACGTCCTGACTTTC
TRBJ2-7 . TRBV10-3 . CAISESALAGGDEQYF TGTGCCATCAGTGAGTCCGCACTAGCAGGAGGGGACGAGCAGTACTTC
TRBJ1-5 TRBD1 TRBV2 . CASSEGTVQPQHF TGTGCCAGCAGTGAGGGGACAGTTCAGCCCCAGCATTTT
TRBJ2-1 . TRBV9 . CASSVVGGSFDEQFF TGTGCCAGCAGCGTAGTTGGAGGTAGTTTCGATGAGCAGTTCTTC
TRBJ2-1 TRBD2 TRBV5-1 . CASSLVPGLAGSLFF TGCGCCAGCAGCTTGGTCCCGGGACTAGCGGGTAGCTTGTTCTTC
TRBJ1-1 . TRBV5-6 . CASSLWGELTEAFF TGTGCCAGCAGCTTATGGGGGGAGTTAACTGAAGCTTTCTTT
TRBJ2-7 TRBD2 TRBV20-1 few CSAKAASGTSGRGQYF TGCAGTGCTAAGGCCGCCTCAGGGACTAGCGGGAGGGGGCAGTACTTC
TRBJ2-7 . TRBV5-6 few CASSLVSYSYEQYF TGTGCCAGCAGCTTGGTTAGCTACTCCTACGAGCAGTACTTC
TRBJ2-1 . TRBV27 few CASSPRVASGIYNEQFF TGTGCCAGCAGTCCCCGGGTCGCATCGGGTATATACAATGAGCAGTTCTTC
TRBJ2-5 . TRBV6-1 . CAGMDLLKETQYF TGTGCCGGGATGGACTTGTTAAAAGAGACCCAGTACTTC